This section outlines one TCR beta chain sequence together with its context. This entry is derived from a study of CD8 T cells in Susac syndrome. At the level of the study: There were 5 or 6 sequenced Susac syndrome patients with active disease and under ten in remission.

Reverse transcription used about 0.5 to 1 ug RNA and random hexamers. TCRdb re-analysed the immunoSEQ multiplex PCR reads in MiXCR, keeping a single row per CDR3 protein. The sample has fewer than 85,000 distinct CDR3 sequences; less than 95% are singletons. With 4 bases removed from V and 0 bases from J, the gap between germline ends came to 12 bases. The CDR3 covers 15 residues. Per germline, CDR1 MDHEN and CDR2 SYDVKM. J is TRBJ1-1 and V is TRBV28; D unresolved. Sequencing was performed on CD8+ T cells from PBMCs. The sequence was obtained from a human donor with Susac syndrome. The CDR3 loop reads CASSSVRALNTEAFF. In DNA, the CDR3 is TGTGCCAGCAGTTCGGTCAGAGCATTGAACACTGAAGCTTTCTTT. The complete variable domain, with remaining parts taken from reference TRBV28 and TRBJ1-1, reads DVKVTQSSRYLVKRTGEKVFLECVQDMDHENMFWYRQDPGLGLRLIYFSYDVKMKEKGDIPEGYSVSREKKERFSLILESASTNQTSMYLCASSSVRALNTEAFFGQGTRLTVV.